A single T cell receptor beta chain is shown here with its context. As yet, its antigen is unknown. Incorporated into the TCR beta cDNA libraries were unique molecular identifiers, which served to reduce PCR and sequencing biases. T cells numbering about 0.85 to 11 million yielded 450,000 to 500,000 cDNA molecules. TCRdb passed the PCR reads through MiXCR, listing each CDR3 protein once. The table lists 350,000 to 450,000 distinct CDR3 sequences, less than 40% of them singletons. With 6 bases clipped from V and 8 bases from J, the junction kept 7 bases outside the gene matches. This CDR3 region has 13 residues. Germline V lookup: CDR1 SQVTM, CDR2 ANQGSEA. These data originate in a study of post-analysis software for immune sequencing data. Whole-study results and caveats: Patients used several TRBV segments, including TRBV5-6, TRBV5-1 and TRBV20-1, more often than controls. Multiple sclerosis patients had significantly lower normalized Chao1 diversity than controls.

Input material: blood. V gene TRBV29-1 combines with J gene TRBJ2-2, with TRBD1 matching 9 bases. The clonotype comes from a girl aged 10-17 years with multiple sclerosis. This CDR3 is CSVADRGSGELFF. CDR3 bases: TGCAGCGTCGCCGACAGGGGGAGTGGGGAGCTGTTTTTT.